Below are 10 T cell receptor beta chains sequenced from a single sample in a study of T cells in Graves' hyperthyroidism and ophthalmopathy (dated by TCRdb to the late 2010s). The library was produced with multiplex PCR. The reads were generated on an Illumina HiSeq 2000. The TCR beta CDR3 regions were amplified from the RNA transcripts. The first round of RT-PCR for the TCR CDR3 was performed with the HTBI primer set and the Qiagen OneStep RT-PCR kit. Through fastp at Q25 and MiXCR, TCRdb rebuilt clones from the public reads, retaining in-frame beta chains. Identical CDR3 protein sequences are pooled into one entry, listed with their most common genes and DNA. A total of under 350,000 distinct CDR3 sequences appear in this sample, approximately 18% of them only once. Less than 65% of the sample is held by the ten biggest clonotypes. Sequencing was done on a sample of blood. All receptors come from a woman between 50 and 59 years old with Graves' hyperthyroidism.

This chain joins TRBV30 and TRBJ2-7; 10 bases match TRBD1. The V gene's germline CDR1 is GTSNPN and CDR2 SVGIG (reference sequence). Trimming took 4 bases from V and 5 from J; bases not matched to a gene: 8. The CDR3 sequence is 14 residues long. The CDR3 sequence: CAWNRGTGAHEQYF. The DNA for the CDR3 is TGTGCCTGGAATCGGGGGACAGGGGCCCACGAGCAGTACTTC.

The CDR3: CASSEYGASNEKLFF. CDR3 in DNA: TGTGCCAGCAGTGAATACGGGGCCAGTAATGAAAAACTGTTTTTT. V is TRBV3-1 and J is TRBJ1-4; weak D call: TRBD1 (5 bases). The CDR3 has 15 residues. V dropped 6 bases and J dropped 4 bases, with 15 bases sitting between them. Looked up from germline, CDR1 is LGHDT and CDR2 is YNNKEL (reference sequence).

The CDR3 DNA follows: TGCAGTGCTAGAGACGGACAGGGGATAACAGATACGCAGTATTTT. Its protein product is CSARDGQGITDTQYF. The genes are TRBV20-1 and TRBJ2-3, with TRBD1 identical over 9 bases. The V segment lost 0 bases and the J segment 3 bases; nucleotides outside the gene matches: 4. The germline V gene encodes CDR1 DFQATT and CDR2 SNEGSKA (reference sequence). The CDR3 has 15 residues.

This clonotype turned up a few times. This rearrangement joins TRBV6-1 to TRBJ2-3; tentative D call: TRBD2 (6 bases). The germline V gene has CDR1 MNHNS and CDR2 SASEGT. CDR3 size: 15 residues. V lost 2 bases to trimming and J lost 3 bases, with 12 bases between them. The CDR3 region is CASSESGAGTDTQYF. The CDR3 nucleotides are TGTGCCAGCAGTGAATCAGGAGCGGGTACAGATACGCAGTATTTT.

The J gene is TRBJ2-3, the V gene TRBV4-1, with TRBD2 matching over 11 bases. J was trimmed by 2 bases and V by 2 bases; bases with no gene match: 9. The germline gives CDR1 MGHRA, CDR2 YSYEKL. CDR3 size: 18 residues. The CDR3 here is CASSQLHSGGGTTDTQYF. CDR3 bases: TGCGCCAGCAGCCAACTTCATAGCGGGGGGGGAACCACAGATACGCAGTATTTT.

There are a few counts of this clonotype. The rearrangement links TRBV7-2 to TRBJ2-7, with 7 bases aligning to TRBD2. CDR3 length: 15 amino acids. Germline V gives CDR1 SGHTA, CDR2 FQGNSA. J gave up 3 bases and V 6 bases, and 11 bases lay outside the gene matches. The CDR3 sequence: CASRRTSVGVYEQYF. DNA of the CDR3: TGTGCCAGCAGACGCACTAGCGTGGGGGTCTACGAGCAGTACTTC.

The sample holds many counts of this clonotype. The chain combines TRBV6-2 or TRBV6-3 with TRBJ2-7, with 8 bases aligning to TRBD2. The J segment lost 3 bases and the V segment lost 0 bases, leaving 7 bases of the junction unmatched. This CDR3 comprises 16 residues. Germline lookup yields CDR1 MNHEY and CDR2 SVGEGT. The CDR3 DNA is TGTGCCAGCAGTTACTCGAGGGATAGCGGGGTCTACGAGCAGTACTTC. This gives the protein CASSYSRDSGVYEQYF.

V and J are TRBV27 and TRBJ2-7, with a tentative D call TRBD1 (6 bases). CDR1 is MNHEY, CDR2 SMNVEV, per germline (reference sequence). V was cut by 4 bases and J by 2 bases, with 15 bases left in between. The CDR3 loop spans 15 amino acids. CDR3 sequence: CASSWTAGATYEQYF. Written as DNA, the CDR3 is TGTGCCAGCAGTTGGACCGCAGGGGCAACCTACGAGCAGTACTTC.

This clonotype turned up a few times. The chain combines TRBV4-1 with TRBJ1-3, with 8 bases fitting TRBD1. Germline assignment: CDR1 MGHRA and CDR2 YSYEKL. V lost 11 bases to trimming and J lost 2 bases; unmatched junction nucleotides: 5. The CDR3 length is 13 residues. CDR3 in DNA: TGCGCCGTGGGACAGGTGGCTGGAAACACCATATATTTT. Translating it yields CAVGQVAGNTIYF.

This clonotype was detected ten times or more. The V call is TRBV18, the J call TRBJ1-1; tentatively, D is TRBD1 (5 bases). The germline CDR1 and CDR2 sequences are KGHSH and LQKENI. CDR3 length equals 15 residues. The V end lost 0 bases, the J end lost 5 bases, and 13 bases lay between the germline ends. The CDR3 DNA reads TGTGCCAGCTCACCACCAGGGGCAGTGGGAACTGAAGCTTTCTTT. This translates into CASSPPGAVGTEAFF.